The 9 T cell receptor beta chains presented below share a single source sample, sequenced in a study of T cells in Graves' hyperthyroidism and ophthalmopathy. TCR beta CDR3 regions were amplified from RNA transcripts. Primed by the HTBI set, a first-round RT-PCR was run on the TCR CDR3. TCRdb passed the multiplex PCR reads through MiXCR, listing each CDR3 protein once. The sample lists under 350,000 distinct CDR3 sequences, around a sixth occurring once. Material for sequencing was blood. These receptors came from a woman in her forties or fifties with Graves' hyperthyroidism.

This clonotype appeared a few times. The chain carries TRBV25-1 and TRBJ2-5; 9 bases agree with TRBD1. The CDR3 loop spans 14 amino acids. From germline, CDR1 is MGHDK and CDR2 SYGVNS. V shed 2 bases, J shed 4 bases, and the junction held 2 bases outside the gene matches. This CDR3 is CASSELQGAETQYF. For the CDR3, the DNA is TGTGCCAGCAGTGAACTACAGGGGGCAGAGACCCAGTACTTC.

The CDR3 sequence is CASSLTPGQPNTGELFF. The CDR3 DNA reads TGTGCCAGCAGCCTAACCCCAGGACAGCCGAACACCGGGGAGCTGTTTTTT. The chain couples TRBV6-2 or TRBV6-3 to TRBJ2-2; a possible D gene is TRBD1 (6 bases). CDR1 is MNHEY, CDR2 SVGEGT, per germline. This CDR3 is built from 17 residues. Trimming shortened V by 6 bases and J by 0 bases, and 17 bases separated the two germline ends.

This clonotype was picked up a small number of times. The chain uses TRBV11-2 and TRBJ2-3; D not resolved. The V end was cut by 2 bases, the J end by 6 bases, with 6 bases between. The CDR3 is 12 residues long. In germline, CDR1 is SGHAT, CDR2 FQNNGV. CDR3 in DNA: TGTGCCAGCAGCTTACATTTGGATACGCAGTATTTT. This encodes CASSLHLDTQYF.

Comment on this clonotype: At one end, the junction sequence differs from germline, possibly due to a read error. The rearrangement joins TRBV20-1 to TRBJ1-2; weak D call: TRBD1 (6 bases). The CDR3 totals 12 residues. Germline V gene sequence: CDR1 DFQATT, CDR2 SNEGSKA (reference sequence). In nucleotides, the CDR3 is TGCAGTGTTAGAACAGGGACCTATGGCTACACCTTC. Protein product: CSVRTGTYGYTF.

Turning to this clonotype: This clone may be a read error of a much larger clone one base away. The conserved closing phenylalanine or tryptophan is absent in this CDR3, likely reflecting a read error. The V and J genes are TRBV30 and TRBJ2-7; no clear D gene. There are 11 residues in the CDR3. The V end was cut by 3 bases, the J end by 3 bases, with 6 bases between. The germline V gene encodes CDR1 GTSNPN and CDR2 SVGIG (reference sequence). The CDR3 here is CAWSGLYEQYL. In DNA form, the CDR3 reads TGTGCCTGGAGCGGCCTCTACGAGCAGTACTTG.

The CDR3 coding sequence is TGTGCCAGCAGCCGCTCCGGTCAGGCCAAAAACATTCAGTACTTC. Its translation: CASSRSGQAKNIQYF. The chain employs TRBV28 and TRBJ2-4; D ambiguous. V was shortened by 6 bases and J by 1 base, with 13 bases between the two germline ends. The CDR3 covers 15 residues. Germline V lookup: CDR1 MDHEN, CDR2 SYDVKM.

This clonotype was observed many times. This chain joins TRBV5-1 and TRBJ2-1; no firm D call. V was shortened by 1 base and J by 7 bases, with 18 bases between the two germline ends. CDR3 size: 16 residues. Germline V lookup: CDR1 SGHRS, CDR2 YFSETQ. The CDR3: CASSLSGGNSWNEQFF. Here the CDR3 DNA reads TGCGCCAGCAGCTTGTCTGGCGGTAATTCTTGGAATGAGCAGTTCTTC.

The rearrangement links TRBV9 to TRBJ2-3; TRBD1 might be the D (6 bases). The CDR3 is made up of 17 amino acids. V was cut by 2 bases and J by 0 bases, with 16 bases left in between. Per the germline V gene, CDR1 is SGDLS and CDR2 is YYNGEE. The CDR3 region is CASSVGAGTTSTDTQYF. The DNA of the CDR3 is TGTGCCAGCAGCGTTGGAGCCGGGACAACTAGCACAGATACGCAGTATTTT.

In this sample, this clonotype turned up many times. The chain couples TRBV24-1 to TRBJ2-2; either TRBD1 or TRBD2 may supply D (5 bases each). Per germline, CDR1 KGHDR and CDR2 SFDVKD. V was pared by 0 bases and J by 2 bases, with 12 bases between. There are 17 residues in the CDR3. The CDR3 loop reads CATSDLRGTDNTGELFF. CDR3 bases: TGTGCCACCAGTGATTTGAGAGGGACCGATAACACCGGGGAGCTGTTTTTT.